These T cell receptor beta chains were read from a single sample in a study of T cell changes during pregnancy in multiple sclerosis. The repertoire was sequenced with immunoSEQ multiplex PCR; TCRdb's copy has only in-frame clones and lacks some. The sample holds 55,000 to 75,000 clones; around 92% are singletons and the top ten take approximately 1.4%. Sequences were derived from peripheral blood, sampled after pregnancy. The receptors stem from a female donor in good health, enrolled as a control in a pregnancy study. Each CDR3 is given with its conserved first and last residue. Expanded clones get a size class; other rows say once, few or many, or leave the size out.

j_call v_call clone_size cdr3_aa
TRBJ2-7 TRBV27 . CASSPGGRFSYEQYF
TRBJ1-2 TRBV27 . CASGVGRSGYTF
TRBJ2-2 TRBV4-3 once CASSQDRPENTGELFF
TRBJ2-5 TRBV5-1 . CASSLSSGIETQYF
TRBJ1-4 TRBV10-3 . CAISEDREVIEKLFF
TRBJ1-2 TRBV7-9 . CASSLSRRQGSSGYTF
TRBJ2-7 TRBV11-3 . CASRRDSKEQYF
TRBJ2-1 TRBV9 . CASSARDRANNEQFF
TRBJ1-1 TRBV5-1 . CASSKQGAGDTEAFF
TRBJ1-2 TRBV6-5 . CASTMTGWDGYTF
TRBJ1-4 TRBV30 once CAWSVGVGAGEKLFF
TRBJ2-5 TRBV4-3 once CASSQDWSSETQYF
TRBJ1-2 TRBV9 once CASTLLGASNYGYTF
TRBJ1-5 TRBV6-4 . CASSDRKGAGLGKPQHF
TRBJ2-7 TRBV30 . CAWSVQGVDSYEQYF
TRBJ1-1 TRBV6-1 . CASTPEGESEAAFF
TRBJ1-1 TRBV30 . CACRTKNEAFF
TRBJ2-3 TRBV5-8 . CASSLGAMFTDTQYF
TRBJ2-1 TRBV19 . CASSPRGGGPYNEQFF
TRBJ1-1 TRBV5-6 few CASSPSLNTEAFF
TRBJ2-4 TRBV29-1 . CSGHTGRTKNIQYF
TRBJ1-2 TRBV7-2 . CASSGRTELNYGYTF
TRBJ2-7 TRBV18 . CASSPPSQGSPYEQYF
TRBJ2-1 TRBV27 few CASSSAGGVNNEQFF
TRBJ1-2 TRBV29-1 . CSAARAEGYTF
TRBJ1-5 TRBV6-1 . CASSVTDYSNQPQHF
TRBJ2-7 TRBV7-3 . CASSLSGTSSYEQYF
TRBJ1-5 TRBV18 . CASSPGGSGQPQHF
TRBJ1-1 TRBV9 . CASSEPGGTEAFF
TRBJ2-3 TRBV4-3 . CASSQGGGFRTDTQYF
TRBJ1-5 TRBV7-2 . CASSFGQGHQPQHF
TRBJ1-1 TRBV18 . CASSRGQGFLLNTEAFF
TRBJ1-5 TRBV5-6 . CASSLAGYSNQPQHF
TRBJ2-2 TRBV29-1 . CSVRDRGTGELFF
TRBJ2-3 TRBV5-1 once CASSLESRSLRTDTQYF
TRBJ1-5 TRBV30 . CAWSRSVSNQPQHF
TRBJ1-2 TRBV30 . CAWSVKGTGGYTF
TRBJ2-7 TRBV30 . CAWIPSGTISYEQYF
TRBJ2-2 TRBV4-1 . CASSQGTTNTGELFF
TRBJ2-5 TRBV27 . CATQGGGYQETQYF
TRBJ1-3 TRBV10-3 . CAISGTAPSSGNTIYF
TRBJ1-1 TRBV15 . CATSRDSRGTEAFF
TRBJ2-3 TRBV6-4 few CASREQGSTDTQYF
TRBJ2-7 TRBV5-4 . CASSGDSYEQYF
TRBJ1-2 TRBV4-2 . CASTHYQGQGAYGYTF
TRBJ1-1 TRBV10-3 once CAISEGGVTEAFF
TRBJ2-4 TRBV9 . CASSIGSSGNIQYF
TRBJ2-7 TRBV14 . CASSHTRVYEQYF
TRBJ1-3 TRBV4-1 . CASSQGQGTGNTIYF
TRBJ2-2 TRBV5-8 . CASSLGSTGELFF
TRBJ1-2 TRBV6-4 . CASSATGIYGYTF
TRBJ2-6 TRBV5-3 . CARSSRPPERDNSGANVLTF
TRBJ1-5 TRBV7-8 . CASSSNRGQYQPQHF
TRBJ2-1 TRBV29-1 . CSVGVNPGTGGSQFF
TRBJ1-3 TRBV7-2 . CASSLARSGGNTIYF
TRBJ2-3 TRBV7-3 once CASSPTGGTDTQYF
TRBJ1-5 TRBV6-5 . CASSPGGGGQPQHF
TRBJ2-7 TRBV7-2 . CASSLSAGVPYF
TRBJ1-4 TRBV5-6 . CASSLSAPGSNEKLFF